This T cell receptor beta chain was observed in a study of a mutant IDH1 vaccine in newly diagnosed glioma. Study-wide background: Radiotherapy alone preceded vaccination by 4-6 weeks; alternatively, vaccination started with temozolomide cycles. Beforehand, treatment had been radiotherapy, temozolomide, or both; the majority received both.

Time point specified: week 11, during vaccination. With topical imiquimod, each dose of the vaccine consisted of 300 ug of mutant IDH1 20-mer peptide. Concerning this clone: Antigen: not known.

Profiling relied on immunoSEQ multiplex PCR, and the TCRdb table lists in-frame clones only, not all of them. The data hold tens of thousands of clones, with about 80% observed a single time. This clonotype was sampled from a man in his forties with glioma. The input for sequencing was PBMCs, taken from a glioma patient whose treatment included an IDH1 peptide vaccine.

Here the CDR3 DNA reads TGTGCCAGCAGCTCACCCTCTGACGGCCAAGGCACAGATACGCAGTATTTT. Its protein is CASSSPSDGQGTDTQYF. This chain uses TRBV7-9 with TRBJ2-3; the D is unclear. CDR1 and CDR2 from the germline V gene are SEHNR and FQNEAQ (reference sequence). The CDR3 has 17 residues. The V end lost 4 bases, the J end lost 1 base, and 18 bases lay between the germline ends.